This TCR beta chain was captured in a study of blood T cell repertoires in COVID-19. On the study more broadly: The United States, Italy and Spain were the sources of the acute and convalescent COVID-19 samples. Sample material is recorded as cDNA or gDNA derived from T cells, B-cell-depleted T cells, or PBMCs.

The sample holds one count of this clone. Trimming removed 0 bases from V and 2 bases from J, with 11 bases in between. There are 16 residues in the CDR3. In germline, CDR1 is LNHNV, CDR2 YYDKDF (reference sequence). In the original analysis: Estimation of nucleated cell counts relied on the amplification of reference gene primers. This table comes from immunoSEQ multiplex PCR, and its TCRdb copy is limited to in-frame clones, with some not included. That table gives V, J and clone size, and the DNA gave D and trimming. The repertoire consists of about 100,000 clones, with over 70% occurring once and the leading ten covering 15%.

The gene calls are TRBV15 and TRBJ1-5, with a tentative D call TRBD1 (5 bases). The receptor was derived from a man aged 50-60 years with acute or convalescent COVID-19. The sequenced material came from peripheral blood. CDR3 in amino acids: CATSRDLGRGNQPQHF. The CDR3 nucleotides read TGTGCCACCAGCAGAGATTTGGGGCGCGGCAATCAGCCCCAGCATTTT.